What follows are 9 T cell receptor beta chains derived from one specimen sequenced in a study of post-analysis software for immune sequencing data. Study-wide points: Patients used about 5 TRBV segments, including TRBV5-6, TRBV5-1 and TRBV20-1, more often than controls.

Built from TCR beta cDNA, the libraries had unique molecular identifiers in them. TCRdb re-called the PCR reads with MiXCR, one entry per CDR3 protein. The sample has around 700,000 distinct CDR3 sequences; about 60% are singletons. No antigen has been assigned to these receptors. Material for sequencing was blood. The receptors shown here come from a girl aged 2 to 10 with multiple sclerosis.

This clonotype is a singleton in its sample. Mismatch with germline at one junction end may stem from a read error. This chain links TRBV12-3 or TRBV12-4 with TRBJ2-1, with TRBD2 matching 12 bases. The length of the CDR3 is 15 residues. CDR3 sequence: CARSQLAGGGNEQFF. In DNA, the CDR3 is TGTGCCCGCAGTCAACTAGCGGGAGGTGGGAATGAGCAGTTCTTC.

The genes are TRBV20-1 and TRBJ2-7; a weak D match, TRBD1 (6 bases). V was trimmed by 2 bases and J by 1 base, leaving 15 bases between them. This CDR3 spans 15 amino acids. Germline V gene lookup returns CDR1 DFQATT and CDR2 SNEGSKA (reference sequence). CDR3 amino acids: CSARSGQSTSYEQYF. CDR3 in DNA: TGCAGTGCTAGATCCGGACAGAGCACATCCTACGAGCAGTACTTC.

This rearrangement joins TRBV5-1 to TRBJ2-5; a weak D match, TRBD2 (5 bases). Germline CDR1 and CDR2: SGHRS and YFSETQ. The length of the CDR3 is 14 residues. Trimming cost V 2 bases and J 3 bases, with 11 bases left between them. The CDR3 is CASSLRGIEETQYF. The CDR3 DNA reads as TGCGCCAGCAGCTTACGGGGAATTGAAGAGACCCAGTACTTC.

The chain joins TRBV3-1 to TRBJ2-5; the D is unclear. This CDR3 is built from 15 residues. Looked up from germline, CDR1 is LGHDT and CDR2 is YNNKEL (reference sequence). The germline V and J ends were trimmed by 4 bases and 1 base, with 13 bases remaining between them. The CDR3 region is CASSLKEDPQETQYF. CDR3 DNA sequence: TGTGCCAGCAGCCTCAAGGAAGATCCCCAAGAGACCCAGTACTTC.

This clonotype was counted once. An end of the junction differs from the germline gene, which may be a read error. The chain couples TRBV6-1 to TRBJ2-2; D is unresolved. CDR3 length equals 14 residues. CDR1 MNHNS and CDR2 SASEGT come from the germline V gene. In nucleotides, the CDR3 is TGTGCCAGCAGGGAAGTGACGAACACCGGGGAGCTGTTTTTT. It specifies CASREVTNTGELFF.

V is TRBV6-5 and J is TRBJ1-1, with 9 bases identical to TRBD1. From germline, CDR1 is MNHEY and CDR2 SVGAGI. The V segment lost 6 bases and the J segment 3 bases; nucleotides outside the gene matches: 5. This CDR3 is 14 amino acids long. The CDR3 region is CASRQTGGDTEAFF. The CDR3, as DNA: TGTGCCAGCAGGCAGACAGGGGGTGACACTGAAGCTTTCTTT.

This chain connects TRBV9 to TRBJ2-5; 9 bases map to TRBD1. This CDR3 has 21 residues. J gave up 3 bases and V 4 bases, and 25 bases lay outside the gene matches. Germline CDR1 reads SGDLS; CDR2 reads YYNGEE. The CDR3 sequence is CASSPYSRGGDREAPEETQYF. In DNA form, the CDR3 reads TGTGCCAGCAGCCCTTACTCCAGGGGAGGGGACAGGGAGGCTCCGGAAGAGACCCAGTACTTC.

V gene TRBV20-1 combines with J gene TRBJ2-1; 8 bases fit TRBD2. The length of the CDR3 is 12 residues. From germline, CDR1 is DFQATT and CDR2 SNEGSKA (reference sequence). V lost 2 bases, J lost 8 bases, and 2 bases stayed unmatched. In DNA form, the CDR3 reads TGCAGTGCTAGACTAGCGGGCGATGAGCAGTTCTTC. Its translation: CSARLAGDEQFF.

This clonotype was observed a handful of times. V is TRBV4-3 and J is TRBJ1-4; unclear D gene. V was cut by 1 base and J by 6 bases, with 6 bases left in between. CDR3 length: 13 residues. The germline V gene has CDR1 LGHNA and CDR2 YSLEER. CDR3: CASSQVVYEKLFF. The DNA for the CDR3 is TGCGCCAGCAGCCAAGTAGTATATGAAAAACTGTTTTTT.